This paragraph reports one T cell receptor (beta chain). Its antigen specificity is not known. Base qualities are missing; no much larger clone stands one base away. The donors were healthy, HIV-negative adults who had no recently reported acute infections or vaccinations. All donors were Caucasian adults living in Nashville, Tennessee, USA. For unsorted samples, approximately 89 million PBMCs were counted, and genomic DNA was extracted using the QIAamp DNA Blood Mini kit. After blood collection by leukapheresis, PBMCs were isolated using Ficoll-Histopaque density gradient centrifugation and then cryopreserved in the vapor phase of liquid nitrogen. This record comes from a study of shared clonotypes between healthy human individuals (dated by TCRdb to about 2020). About the study as a whole: A couple of women and a few men aged 18 to 49 years were included in the cohort. To estimate repertoire size and how much clonotype sharing occurs between individuals, the study deeply sequenced the blood TCR repertoires of several healthy adults. Different laboratories and diverse techniques were used to prepare libraries and sequence TCR repertoires, to increase sequencing depth and limit assay-specific biases. Per donor, leukapheresis produced somewhere between about 0.85 and 9.5 billion PBMCs.

Using the deep immunoSEQ assay, multiplex PCR amplified TCR CDR3 regions from genomic DNA. Genomic DNA extracted from each cell subset was distributed evenly over all wells of several immunoSEQ 96-well plates, and each plate served as one replicate. For unsorted PBMC, roughly 0.3 ug of genomic DNA, equivalent to about 32,000 T cell genomes, went into each replicate PCR. Unsorted PBMC genomic DNA was sequenced across ten immunoSEQ deep assay plates. The purified libraries were quantified using a Qubit 3.0 fluorometer, sized with a Bioanalyzer 2100, and then quantified again using the KAPA Library Quantification kit. Each immunoSEQ 96-well plate was sequenced on its own single-read 150-cycle Illumina NextSeq 550 flow cell. In the paper's pipeline: The immunoSEQ output contained only junctional sequences without quality scores, so filtering could not match that applied to full-length reads. Sequences were annotated with PyIR, a Python wrapper for IgBLAST v1.9, using IMGT germline references to assign V/J genes and CDR3. Reads were filtered out if the reads had weak V/J assignments (E-value above 1e-6), no CDR3, stop codons, out-of-frame junctions, or ambiguous translated residues. V3J clonotypes were defined by identical inferred V gene, J gene, and CDR3 amino acid sequence. The percentage overlap between two repertoires was calculated by dividing the number of shared unique clonotypes by the size of the smaller repertoire. Richness of each repertoire was evaluated using RTK rarefaction, the Chao1 estimator, and Recon v2.1 estimates of unobserved clonotypes. TCRdb retrieved this table from immuneACCESS and kept in-frame rearrangements only. Not all clones are present; in checked studies, unresolved V genes account for under half, and no reason is known for the remainder. V and J calls and clone size follow that table, whereas D and trimming were derived from the DNA. This sample is represented by approximately 480,000 clones; 60% to 80% of them were singletons. Around an eighth of the sample comes from the top ten.

Study-wide findings and limitations: Based on pairwise subsampling, the degree of clonotype sharing among donors was expected to be affected by sequencing depth. The small number of donors limited the genetic and exposure-history diversity represented. Only blood was sampled, and tissue TCR repertoires likely differ from those in blood.

CDR3 length: 15 amino acids, cysteine to phenylalanine. Just the 45-base CDR3 DNA is kept, in frame starting at base 1. V loses 6 bases of germline sequence and J loses 6 bases, and the interval between the two ends is 18 bases. Via the germline V gene, CDR1 is MNHEY and CDR2 SVGAGI. The receptor was isolated from a woman in her thirties or forties in good health. Some clones in this sample may be carry-over from other donors' samples. Sequenced input: PBMCs. The rearranged chain carries TRBV6-5 and TRBJ1-5; a tentative D match to TRBD1 spans 5 bases. The CDR3 protein: CASSTGGGWAQPQHF. The sequenced DNA: TGTGCCAGCAGCACCGGGGGGGGTTGGGCTCAGCCCCAGCATTTT.